Presented here are 22 T cell receptor beta chains from one specimen sequenced in a study of beta chain features in type 1 diabetes (dated by TCRdb to 2016 to 2019). Receptor libraries were prepared by the immunoSEQ multiplex PCR assay. The entire isolated RNA was reverse transcribed using the High Capacity cDNA Reverse Transcription Kit, and thus expressed TCRB transcripts were sequenced. Drawn from immuneACCESS, this table holds only the in-frame rearrangements with V and J called that TCRdb kept. Clones are partly lost; checked studies trace under half to an unresolved V gene and leave the rest unexplained. A total of around 500,000 clones appear in this sample, around 28% of them only once. Clones ranked in the top ten supply around 0.065% of the sample. The sample consisted of naive CD4+ T cells from blood. The cell subset or site label of this sample denotes: true naive CD4+ T cells. These TCRs come from a man aged 18 to 29 in good health.

This clone turned up a few times. The chain links TRBV9 to TRBJ1-3; unclear D gene. CDR3 length: 16 residues. The V and J ends lost 3 bases and 4 bases respectively, with 17 bases between them. Germline loops: CDR1 SGDLS, CDR2 YYNGEE. The CDR3: CASSAVGQQEGNTIYF. The CDR3 DNA sequence: TGTGCCAGCAGCGCAGTCGGGCAGCAGGAAGGAAACACCATATATTTT.

This clone was seen just once. The V call is TRBV5-6, the J call TRBJ1-2; D not resolved. This CDR3 is 13 amino acids long. Germline assignment: CDR1 SGHDT and CDR2 YYEEEE. V was clipped by 0 bases and J by 7 bases, with 10 bases between them. In DNA, the CDR3 is TGTGCCAGCAGCTTGGCTGGGTTTAGTGGCTACACCTTC. The encoded protein is CASSLAGFSGYTF. The variable domain in full, with the rest retrieved from reference TRBV5-6 and TRBJ1-2, is DAGVTQSPTHLIKTRGQQVTLRCSPKSGHDTVSWYQQALGQGPQFIFQYYEEEERQRGNFPDRFSGHQFPNYSSELNVNALLLGDSALYLCASSLAGFSGYTFGSGTRLTVV.

In this sample, this clone turned up a few times. The rearrangement uses TRBV25-1 and TRBJ2-3, with D possibly matching TRBD1 (6 bases). The V end lost 5 bases, the J end lost 3 bases, and 9 bases lay between the germline ends. This CDR3 comprises 13 residues. CDR1 is MGHDK and CDR2 is SYGVNS in the germline V gene. CDR3 protein: CASSIGGTDTQYF. In DNA form, the CDR3 reads TGTGCCAGCAGTATAGGGGGAACAGATACGCAGTATTTT. Full variable domain (rest looked up from reference TRBV25-1 and TRBJ2-3): EADIYQTPRYLVIGTGKKITLECSQTMGHDKMYWYQQDPGMELHLIHYSYGVNSTEKGDLSSESTVSRIRTEHFPLTLESARPSHTSQYLCASSIGGTDTQYFGPGTRLTVL.

This clone has just a few counts. This chain connects TRBV20-1 to TRBJ2-7, with unresolved D. V was pared by 5 bases and J by 0 bases, with 5 bases between. This CDR3 region has 11 residues. Germline V gene data show CDR1 as DFQATT and CDR2 as SNEGSKA (reference sequence). The DNA for the CDR3 is TGCAGTGCTGTCCACTCCTACGAGCAGTACTTC. Translating gives CSAVHSYEQYF.

The chain links TRBV19 to TRBJ2-1, with 11 bases lining up with TRBD2. The CDR3 covers 15 residues. The trim removed 6 bases at V and 8 bases at J, leaving 9 bases unmatched. Germline CDR1 reads LNHDA; CDR2 reads SQIVND (reference sequence). The CDR3 spells CASSPPSGRLDEQFF. CDR3 coding DNA: TGTGCCAGTAGCCCTCCTAGCGGGAGGCTAGATGAGCAGTTCTTC.

The CDR3 coding sequence is TGTGCCAGCAGCCGCGGCCGGTTGAGTGAAAAACTGTTTTTT. This sequence encodes CASSRGRLSEKLFF. This chain joins TRBV5-6 and TRBJ1-4; no reliable D call. V gave up 4 bases and J gave up 7 bases, with 14 bases separating them. This CDR3 has 14 residues. CDR1 is SGHDT and CDR2 is YYEEEE in the germline V gene.

The CDR3 sequence is CASSLGLSGLYEQYF. CDR3 DNA sequence: TGTGCCAGCAGTCTAGGTCTGAGCGGACTCTACGAGCAGTACTTC. The rearrangement joins TRBV7-2 to TRBJ2-7; tentative D call: TRBD2 (5 bases). The V and J ends lost 6 bases and 3 bases respectively, with 18 bases between them. The CDR3 runs to 15 residues. CDR1 is SGHTA, CDR2 FQGNSA, per germline. Using reference TRBV7-2 and TRBJ2-7 for the parts outside the CDR3, the full variable domain is GAGVSQSPSNKVTEKGKDVELRCDPISGHTALYWYRQSLGQGLEFLIYFQGNSAPDKSGLPSDRFSAERTGGSVSTLTIQRTQQEDSAVYLCASSLGLSGLYEQYFGPGTRLTVT.

This clone was observed a handful of times. The chain uses TRBV30 and TRBJ1-2; D remains ambiguous. Germline loops: CDR1 GTSNPN, CDR2 SVGIG (reference sequence). Trimming removed 4 bases at V and 7 bases at J, with 10 bases between. The CDR3 is 11 amino acids. CDR3 sequence (DNA): TGTGCCTGGAACGTGGGCTTTGGCTACACCTTC. This sequence encodes CAWNVGFGYTF.

CDR3 sequence reads: CAISDTSEQYF. The DNA of the CDR3 is TGTGCCATCAGTGATACTAGCGAGCAGTACTTC. This sequence joins TRBV10-3 and TRBJ2-7, with D possibly TRBD2 on 5 matching bases. Germline V gene sequence: CDR1 ENHRY, CDR2 SYGVKD. V was cut by 3 bases and J by 6 bases, with 6 bases left in between. This CDR3 is built from 11 residues.

This clone was seen only a few times. The rearrangement joins TRBV7-2 to TRBJ2-5; no firm D call. The CDR3 spans 16 residues. Looked up from germline, CDR1 is SGHTA and CDR2 is FQGNSA. V shed 4 bases and J shed 0 bases, with 15 bases lying between them. In DNA, the CDR3 is TGTGCCAGCAGCTCCGATCTATGGGCCTACCAAGAGACCCAGTACTTC. It encodes CASSSDLWAYQETQYF.

This clone was seen once. CDR3 region: CSAALHTEAFF. The DNA for the CDR3 is TGCAGTGCCGCGTTACACACTGAAGCTTTCTTT. The J gene is TRBJ1-1, the V gene TRBV20-1, with no clear D. The germline CDR1 and CDR2 sequences are DFQATT and SNEGSKA (reference sequence). V dropped 6 bases and J dropped 3 bases, with 8 bases sitting between them. This CDR3 has 11 residues.

This clone was picked up a small number of times. Other nucleotide sequences in the sample specify the same CDR3. The chain combines TRBV11-2 with TRBJ2-1, with D uncertain. The germline gives CDR1 SGHAT, CDR2 FQNNGV. V shed 1 base and J shed 8 bases, with 3 bases lying between them. The CDR3 runs to 11 residues. The CDR3 region is CASSLGYEQFF. CDR3 DNA: TGTGCCAGCAGCTTAGGCTATGAGCAGTTCTTC.

The V call is TRBV28, the J call TRBJ2-1; 7 positions agree with TRBD2. The CDR3 is 15 residues long. V shed 5 bases and J 2 bases; nucleotides not matched to a gene: 6. Looked up from germline, CDR1 is MDHEN and CDR2 is SYDVKM. The CDR3 DNA reads TGTGCCAGCAGTGTTTGGACTAGAGCCTACAATGAGCAGTTCTTC. Protein sequence: CASSVWTRAYNEQFF.

V is TRBV6-5 and J is TRBJ2-1; D gene unclear. Per the germline V gene, CDR1 is MNHEY and CDR2 is SVGAGI. The CDR3 spans 14 residues. V was shortened by 4 bases and J by 7 bases, with 14 bases between the two germline ends. The CDR3 bases are TGTGCCAGCAGTTCCCGCGACCCCGGGAATGAGCAGTTCTTC. It translates to CASSSRDPGNEQFF.

This clone was seen only a few times. The rearrangement links TRBV30 to TRBJ2-7; D is perhaps TRBD2 (6 bases). The CDR3 is 13 amino acids. Germline V lookup: CDR1 GTSNPN, CDR2 SVGIG (reference sequence). V lost 0 bases and J 6 bases, leaving 12 bases between the germline ends. The CDR3 loop is CAWSVRLATEQYF. The CDR3 DNA follows: TGTGCCTGGAGTGTACGCCTAGCGACCGAGCAGTACTTC.

V gene TRBV28 combines with J gene TRBJ2-4, with 7 bases that match TRBD2. J gave up 0 bases and V 5 bases, and 4 bases lay outside the gene matches. The CDR3 extends over 15 amino acids. CDR1 is MDHEN and CDR2 is SYDVKM in the germline V gene. CDR3 residues: CASSPRGRAKNIQYF. DNA for the CDR3: TGTGCCAGCAGTCCGCGGGGGAGAGCCAAAAACATTCAGTACTTC.

This rearrangement joins TRBV19 to TRBJ1-2, with D possibly TRBD1 on 5 matching bases. Trimming cost V 6 bases and J 1 base, with 12 bases left between them. CDR1 and CDR2 from the germline V gene are LNHDA and SQIVND (reference sequence). The CDR3 spans 14 residues. CDR3 DNA: TGTGCCAGTAGCGGGACTGAAGTTAACTATGGCTACACCTTC. It translates to CASSGTEVNYGYTF.

This clone was counted between two and nine times. The chain recombines TRBV6-6 with TRBJ2-3; D is uncertain. The V end lost 7 bases, the J end lost 2 bases, and 10 bases lay between the germline ends. Germline CDR1 MNHNY, CDR2 SVGAGI (reference sequence). The CDR3 is 13 amino acids. This CDR3 is CASTAEYTDTQYF. The CDR3 DNA sequence: TGTGCCAGCACTGCGGAGTACACAGATACGCAGTATTTT.

The rearrangement links TRBV4-3 to TRBJ2-5; 9 nucleotides align to TRBD2. V shed 1 base, J shed 13 bases, and the junction held 10 bases outside the gene matches. The length of the CDR3 is 14 residues. The germline V gene has CDR1 LGHNA and CDR2 YSLEER. CDR3 coding DNA: TGCGCCAGCAGCCAAGCTTTGGGCGGGGGGGCCGCGTACTTC. This gives the protein CASSQALGGGAAYF.

The V gene is TRBV19, the J gene TRBJ2-1; no firm D call. The CDR3 is made up of 12 amino acids. Trimming removed 6 bases from V and 8 bases from J, with 11 bases in between. Germline CDR1 LNHDA, CDR2 SQIVND (reference sequence). The CDR3 protein is CASRARAYEQFF. The CDR3, as DNA: TGTGCCAGTAGAGCTAGGGCCTATGAGCAGTTCTTC. Full variable domain (remainder filled in from reference TRBV19 and TRBJ2-1): DGGITQSPKYLFRKEGQNVTLSCEQNLNHDAMYWYRQDPGQGLRLIYYSQIVNDFQKGDIAEGYSVSREKKESFPLTVTSAQKNPTAFYLCASRARAYEQFFGPGTRLTVL.

The rearrangement uses TRBV29-1 and TRBJ2-1; perhaps D is TRBD1 or TRBD2 (5 bases each). The CDR3 has 14 residues. Germline V lookup: CDR1 SQVTM, CDR2 ANQGSEA. The germline V and J ends were trimmed by 3 bases and 8 bases, with 17 bases remaining between them. The CDR3 DNA reads TGCAGCGTTGACAAGGGGCGGGTATCGGATGAGCAGTTCTTC. Translation: CSVDKGRVSDEQFF.

This clone has only a few counts. V is TRBV7-2 and J is TRBJ2-1; tentative D call: TRBD2 (6 bases). The CDR3 extends over 16 amino acids. The germline CDR1 and CDR2 sequences are SGHTA and FQGNSA. The germline V and J ends were trimmed by 4 bases and 0 bases, with 13 bases remaining between them. CDR3 sequence (DNA): TGTGCCAGCAGCTGGCCTAGCGCGAGCTCCTACAATGAGCAGTTCTTC. Residues: CASSWPSASSYNEQFF.